Listed below are T cell receptor beta chains from one sample, sequenced in a study of blood T cell repertoires in COVID-19. The repertoire was sequenced with immunoSEQ multiplex PCR; TCRdb's copy has only in-frame clones and lacks some. The profile shows around 290,000 clones, roughly 89% of them singletons. Sequenced input: PBMCs or T cells enriched from blood (not recorded which). These receptors all stem from a woman aged 40-49 years who had recovered from COVID-19. Each CDR3 is given with its conserved first and last residue. D genes are given only for firm matches. Clone size is stated in some rows and not others, as once, few, many or a class when expanded.

d_call: NA
clone_size: NA
j_call: TRBJ1-1
v_call: TRBV20-1
cdr3_aa: CSAGDPGWAFF
cdr3_nt: TGCAGTGCTGGGGATCCAGGGTGGGCTTTCTTT

d_call: NA
clone_size: NA
j_call: TRBJ1-2
v_call: TRBV5-4
cdr3_aa: CASSLSTAQYGYTF
cdr3_nt: TGTGCCAGCAGCTTAAGTACAGCTCAATATGGCTACACCTTC

d_call: TRBD2
clone_size: NA
j_call: TRBJ2-3
v_call: TRBV7-2
cdr3_aa: CASSLDRLAGATDTQYF
cdr3_nt: TGTGCCAGCAGCTTGGACCGACTAGCGGGAGCGACAGATACGCAGTATTTT

d_call: NA
clone_size: NA
j_call: TRBJ1-5
v_call: TRBV19
cdr3_aa: CASSIARVDNQPQHF
cdr3_nt: TGTGCCAGTAGTATCGCCAGGGTAGACAATCAGCCCCAGCATTTT

d_call: NA
clone_size: NA
j_call: TRBJ1-2
v_call: TRBV20-1
cdr3_aa: CSAGQTYGYTF
cdr3_nt: TGCAGTGCTGGACAGACCTATGGCTACACCTTC

d_call: NA
clone_size: NA
j_call: TRBJ1-1
v_call: TRBV12-5
cdr3_aa: CASGLSPREANTEAFF
cdr3_nt: TGTGCTAGTGGTTTAAGCCCCAGGGAGGCGAACACTGAAGCTTTCTTT

d_call: NA
clone_size: NA
j_call: TRBJ1-3
v_call: TRBV3-1/TRBV3-2
cdr3_aa: CASSPPPPGAGNTIYF
cdr3_nt: TGTGCCAGCAGCCCACCTCCCCCAGGGGCTGGAAACACCATATATTTT

d_call: NA
clone_size: NA
j_call: TRBJ1-4
v_call: TRBV18
cdr3_aa: CATGFTTNEKLFF
cdr3_nt: TGCGCTACAGGGTTCACAACTAATGAAAAACTGTTTTTT

d_call: TRBD1
clone_size: NA
j_call: TRBJ1-4
v_call: TRBV2
cdr3_aa: CASTIGTGGEKLFF
cdr3_nt: TGTGCCAGCACCATCGGGACAGGGGGCGAAAAACTGTTTTTT

d_call: NA
clone_size: NA
j_call: TRBJ2-1
v_call: TRBV5-1
cdr3_aa: CASSLVSNEQFF
cdr3_nt: TGCGCCAGCAGCTTGGTCTCCAATGAGCAGTTCTTC

d_call: TRBD1
clone_size: few
j_call: TRBJ1-1
v_call: TRBV10-1
cdr3_aa: CASSRQGANTEAFF
cdr3_nt: TGCGCCAGCAGTCGACAGGGGGCGAACACTGAAGCTTTCTTT

d_call: TRBD1
clone_size: NA
j_call: TRBJ1-1
v_call: TRBV12-3/TRBV12-4
cdr3_aa: CASTPTGGTEAFF
cdr3_nt: TGTGCCAGCACCCCTACAGGGGGGACTGAAGCTTTCTTT

d_call: NA
clone_size: NA
j_call: TRBJ2-7
v_call: TRBV4-1
cdr3_aa: CASSRQSSSYEQYF
cdr3_nt: TGCGCCAGCAGTAGACAATCGAGCTCCTACGAGCAGTACTTC

d_call: TRBD1
clone_size: NA
j_call: TRBJ1-5
v_call: TRBV19
cdr3_aa: CASSAVTGGYNQPQHF
cdr3_nt: TGTGCCAGTAGTGCCGTTACAGGGGGCTACAATCAGCCCCAGCATTTT

d_call: NA
clone_size: NA
j_call: TRBJ2-6
v_call: TRBV9
cdr3_aa: CASSVLTGSGANVLTF
cdr3_nt: TGTGCCAGCAGCGTACTCACAGGGTCTGGGGCCAACGTCCTGACTTTC

d_call: NA
clone_size: NA
j_call: TRBJ1-2
v_call: TRBV4-1
cdr3_aa: CASSHHGRVPYGYTF
cdr3_nt: TGCGCCAGCAGCCACCACGGTCGGGTCCCTTATGGCTACACCTTC